The T cell receptor beta chain described here comes from a study of cytomegalovirus exposure and HLA in healthy donors. In the PCR, 60 Vbeta and 13 Jbeta primers were used. Method: immunoSEQ multiplex PCR; TCRdb's copy keeps in-frame clones and lacks some. The data contain 90,000 to 100,000 clones, approximately 77% of them seen just once; the ten biggest clones take up about 5%. Sequenced material: PBMCs. The TCR was taken from a woman between 35 and 50 years old in good health and CMV-seronegative.

CDR3 loop: CASSQGAPFYNEQFF. DNA of the CDR3: TGCGCCAGCAGCCAAGGCGCGCCGTTCTACAATGAGCAGTTCTTC. The chain carries TRBV4-1 and TRBJ2-1; D is ambiguous. This CDR3 comprises 15 residues. With 1 base removed from V and 3 bases from J, the gap between germline ends came to 10 bases. Germline CDR1 is MGHRA and CDR2 is YSYEKL.